The entry below gives a single T cell receptor (beta chain) sequence along with its context. Clinical histories supplied by participants themselves formed the basis of cohort assignment. The germline V gene has CDR1 SGHTS and CDR2 YDEGEE. This CDR3 spans 13 amino acids. V lost 0 bases and J lost 10, with 8 bases in between. The sample is drawn from a study of blood T cell repertoires in COVID-19. Study-wide background: There were acute and convalescent COVID-19 samples, and they came from the United States, Italy and Spain.

Profiling relied on immunoSEQ multiplex PCR, and the TCRdb table lists in-frame clones only, not all of them. The sample includes fewer than 350,000 clones, around 86% of them seen just once. Sequenced: PBMCs or T cells enriched from blood (not recorded which). The clonotype comes from a woman aged 40 to 50 who had recovered from COVID-19. J is TRBJ1-6 and V is TRBV5-8, with D unresolved. CDR3 region: CASSLGARSPLHF. CDR3 nucleotides: TGTGCCAGCAGCTTGGGTGCCAGATCACCCCTCCACTTT.